This T cell receptor (beta chain) stems from a study of cytomegalovirus exposure and HLA in healthy donors. Study observations and caveats: In a later analysis, at a false discovery rate of 0.05, roughly 18,000 TCR beta sequences were associated with HLA alleles. As confirmed in vitro, three CMV-associated chains were specific for CMV antigens.

The sample holds a few counts of this clone. Antigen unknown. The PCR used 60 Vbeta and 13 Jbeta primers. Assay: immunoSEQ multiplex PCR; the TCRdb copy retains only in-frame clones and omits some. The data hold roughly 200,000 clones, with about 9% observed a single time. The sequencing sample was made of PBMCs. This clonotype was sampled from a woman in her twenties or thirties in good health and CMV-seropositive.

The CDR3 region is CASRLGQNEKLFF. CDR3 in DNA: TGTGCCAGCAGACTGGGGCAGAATGAAAAACTGTTTTTT. V usage is TRBV6-1 and J usage is TRBJ1-4; maybe TRBD1 (5 bases). V gave up 6 bases and J gave up 5 bases, with 10 bases separating them. The CDR3 consists of 13 residues. Germline V gene lookup returns CDR1 MNHNS and CDR2 SASEGT.